This TCR beta chain was retrieved from a study of early T cells in non-severe SARS-CoV-2 infection. As for the study in general: Sequencing targeted bulk RNA from unsorted whole blood, leaving chains unpaired.

Attachment of unique molecular identifiers to individual cDNA molecules was performed. TCRdb processed the 5' RACE reads anew with MiXCR; each CDR3 protein has one entry. The sample consists of roughly 67,000 distinct CDR3 sequences, 11% of them appearing once. Germline CDR1 and CDR2: LGHDT and YNNKEL (reference sequence). Trimming took 4 bases from V and 6 from J; bases not matched to a gene: 2. This CDR3 comprises 12 residues. The chain uses TRBV3-1 and TRBJ2-5; 7 nucleotides align to TRBD2. The sequencing input was whole blood. This TCR came from an adult who was a healthcare worker with PCR-confirmed SARS-CoV-2 infection or an uninfected control (not recorded which). The DNA for the CDR3 is TGTGCCAGCAGCCGGGAGGGAAAGACCCAGTACTTC. Amino acids: CASSREGKTQYF.